This TCR beta chain derives from a study of shared clonotypes between healthy human individuals. Germline V CDR1 and CDR2: SGDLS, YYNGEE. The CDR3 is made up of 15 amino acids. J was trimmed by 6 bases and V by 1 base; bases with no gene match: 9. As concerns this clone: Its antigen remains unidentified.

Recent vaccinations or acute infections were absent in the healthy HIV-negative adult donors. The split of CD4+ cells yielded CD45RA+ naive and CD45RA-negative memory subsets. Measured with immunoSEQ multiplex PCR; TCRdb has only the in-frame clones, and not every one. The profile covers more than 1.2 million clones, with around 98.5% appearing a single time and over 0.3% taken by the ten largest. General study points: Donor scarcity curtailed the genetic and exposure-history diversity represented herein. Sharing across four donors was highest in naive CD4 (around 5%) and lowest in memory CD8 (about 0.4%).

The specimen was naive CD4+ T cells sorted from blood. Subset described: CD45RA+ positively selected. The TCR was taken from a man aged 25-45 years in good health. The chain has TRBV9 and TRBJ1-2, with 7 bases matching TRBD1. CDR3 protein: CASSVRQGGGNGYTF. DNA of the CDR3: TGTGCCAGCAGCGTAAGGCAGGGGGGCGGAAATGGCTACACCTTC.